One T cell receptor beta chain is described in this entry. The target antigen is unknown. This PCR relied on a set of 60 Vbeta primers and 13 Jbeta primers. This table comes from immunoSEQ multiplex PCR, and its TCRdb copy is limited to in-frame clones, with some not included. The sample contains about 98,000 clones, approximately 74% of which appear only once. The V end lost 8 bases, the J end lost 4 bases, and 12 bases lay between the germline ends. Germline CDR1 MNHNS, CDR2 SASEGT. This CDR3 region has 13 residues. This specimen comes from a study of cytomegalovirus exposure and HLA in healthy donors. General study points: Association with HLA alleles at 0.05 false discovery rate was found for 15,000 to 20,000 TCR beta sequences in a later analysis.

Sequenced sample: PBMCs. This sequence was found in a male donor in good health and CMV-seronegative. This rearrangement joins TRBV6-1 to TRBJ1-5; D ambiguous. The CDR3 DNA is TGTGCCAGCGCGGCGGGAGGGAATCAGCCCCAGCATTTT. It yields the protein CASAAGGNQPQHF.